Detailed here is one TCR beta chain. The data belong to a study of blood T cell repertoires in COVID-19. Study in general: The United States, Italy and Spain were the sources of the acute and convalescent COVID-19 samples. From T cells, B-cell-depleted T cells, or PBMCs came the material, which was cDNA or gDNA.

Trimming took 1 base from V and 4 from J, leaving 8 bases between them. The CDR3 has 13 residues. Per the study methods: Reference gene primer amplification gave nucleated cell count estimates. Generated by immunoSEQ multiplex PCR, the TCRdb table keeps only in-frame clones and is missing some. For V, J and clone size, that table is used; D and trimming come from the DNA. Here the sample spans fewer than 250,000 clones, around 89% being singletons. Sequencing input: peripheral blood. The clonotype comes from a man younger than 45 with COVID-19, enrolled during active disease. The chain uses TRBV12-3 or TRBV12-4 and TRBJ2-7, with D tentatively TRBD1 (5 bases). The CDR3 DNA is TGTGCCAGCAGTTTAGGGTACAGGTACGAGCAGTACTTC. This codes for CASSLGYRYEQYF.